This T cell receptor beta chain comes out of a study of cytomegalovirus exposure and HLA in healthy donors. Overall study context: Previous work identified roughly 120 million unique TCR beta sequences from about 200 million T cells. Regarding the study as a whole: Through in vitro validation, three CMV-associated chains were shown to be specific for CMV antigens. Productive rates of about 90% or about 30% were seen for most TCR beta V segments in an earlier analysis.

Healthy bone marrow donors formed the donor group. With regard to this clone: The antigen remains undetermined.

This CDR3 is built from 19 residues. The V end lost 4 bases, the J end lost 6 bases, and 27 bases lay between the germline ends. CDR1 is SGHVS, CDR2 FQNEAQ, per germline. PCR primers comprised 60 Vbeta and 13 Jbeta primers. Produced via immunoSEQ multiplex PCR; TCRdb's table is partial and in-frame only. The sample holds about 180,000 clones, 76% seen once. This receptor was identified in a woman aged 25-40 years in good health and CMV-seropositive. The chain recombines TRBV7-8 with TRBJ1-4; the D gene is possibly TRBD1 (6 bases). The specimen sequenced was PBMCs. CDR3 region: CASSSRWGQGRSQDEKLFF. Written as DNA, the CDR3 is TGTGCCAGCAGCTCCCGGTGGGGGCAGGGAAGATCTCAGGATGAAAAACTGTTTTTT.